The clone carrying this TCR beta chain was found a few times. This sample was included in a study of blood T cell repertoires in COVID-19. On the study more broadly: The United States, Italy and Spain supplied acute and convalescent COVID-19 samples.

The V gene end was trimmed by 1 base and the J gene end by 0 bases; junction bases not matched to a gene: 0. Per germline, CDR1 MGHRA and CDR2 YSYEKL. The CDR3 consists of 15 residues. Assay: immunoSEQ multiplex PCR; the TCRdb copy retains only in-frame clones and omits some. The data show fewer than 45,000 clones, with about 85% seen just once and 12% to 15% held by the top ten. Sequencing was done on a sample of peripheral blood. The chain joins TRBV4-1 to TRBJ1-2, with 9 bases fitting TRBD1. The receptor was derived from a human donor in a cohort sampled during active COVID-19. CDR3: CASSQGQGANYGYTF. In DNA form, the CDR3 reads TGCGCCAGCAGCCAAGGACAGGGGGCTAACTATGGCTACACCTTC.